The rows below give T cell receptor beta chains drawn from one sample of a study of blood T cell repertoires in COVID-19. Profiled with immunoSEQ multiplex PCR; TCRdb holds only in-frame clones, not every one. The repertoire includes 120,000 to 150,000 clones, approximately 84% of them detected once, and roughly 3.5% sits in the top ten. The sample was PBMCs or T cells enriched from blood (not recorded which). All receptors derive from a woman aged 45-60 years with acute COVID-19. CDR3s include the opening cysteine and the closing phenylalanine or tryptophan. D genes are given only for firm matches. Rows give clone size only sometimes, using once, few, many, or a class for an expanded clone.

abundance	d_gene	v_gene	j_gene	CDR3aa	CDR3nt
few	.	TRBV2	TRBJ2-5	CASSSTGIVETQYF	TGTGCCAGCAGTTCTACAGGGATCGTTGAGACCCAGTACTTC
.	.	TRBV3-1/TRBV3-2	TRBJ1-2	CASSQDSGSYGYTF	TGTGCCAGCAGCCAAGACAGCGGCAGCTATGGCTACACCTTC
once	.	TRBV30	TRBJ1-5	CAWSVLRHQPQHF	TGTGCCTGGAGTGTACTACGACATCAGCCCCAGCATTTT
.	.	TRBV3-1/TRBV3-2	TRBJ1-1	CASSQGVQGGAEAFF	TGTGCCAGCAGCCAAGGTGTCCAGGGAGGCGCTGAAGCTTTCTTT
.	TRBD1	TRBV24-1	TRBJ2-3	CATSAPGQGTDTQYF	TGTGCCACCAGTGCCCCGGGACAGGGCACAGATACGCAGTATTTT
.	TRBD1	TRBV3-1/TRBV3-2	TRBJ1-1	CASSPLGQGSTEAFF	TGTGCCAGCAGCCCTTTGGGACAGGGAAGCACTGAAGCTTTCTTT
.	.	TRBV27	TRBJ2-7	CASSSGITAEQYF	TGTGCCAGCAGTTCCGGGATTACCGCCGAGCAGTACTTC
.	.	TRBV6-1	TRBJ1-5	CASSETAWAVRSNQPQHF	TGTGCCAGCAGTGAAACCGCTTGGGCAGTGCGTAGCAATCAGCCCCAGCATTTT
.	TRBD1	TRBV18	TRBJ2-6	CASFPRQGISGANVLTF	TGTGCCAGCTTCCCGAGACAGGGTATTTCTGGGGCCAACGTCCTGACTTTC
.	.	TRBV9	TRBJ1-2	CASSPGPGKFNYGYTF	TGTGCCAGCAGCCCAGGACCGGGAAAGTTTAACTATGGCTACACCTTC
once	.	TRBV2	TRBJ1-2	CASSVRTETYGYTF	TGTGCCAGCAGTGTCCGGACTGAAACTTATGGCTACACCTTC
.	.	TRBV12-3/TRBV12-4	TRBJ2-5	CASSLARETQYF	TGTGCCAGCAGTTTAGCGCGGGAGACCCAGTACTTC
.	.	TRBV7-6	TRBJ2-1	CASSLEAANNEQFF	TGTGCCAGCAGCTTAGAGGCAGCGAACAATGAGCAGTTCTTC
.	TRBD1	TRBV28	TRBJ1-2	CASSVGQPFYGYTF	TGTGCCAGCAGCGTGGGACAGCCCTTCTATGGCTACACCTTC
.	.	TRBV27	TRBJ2-5	CASRGHQARETQYF	TGTGCCAGCCGGGGACACCAGGCGCGGGAGACCCAGTACTTC
few	.	TRBV5-4	TRBJ1-1	CASSPQGNTEAFF	TGTGCCAGCAGCCCACAGGGGAACACTGAAGCTTTCTTT
.	TRBD1	TRBV4-1	TRBJ1-2	CASSLRGQGPLSWYGYTF	TGCGCCAGCAGCCTTCGCGGACAGGGGCCCCTTTCTTGGTATGGCTACACCTTC
.	.	TRBV29-1	TRBJ1-4	CSVEGTETNEKLFF	TGCAGCGTTGAAGGGACAGAGACTAATGAAAAACTGTTTTTT
.	.	TRBV5-1	TRBJ2-3	CASSLAVTAQVDTQYF	TGCGCCAGCAGCTTGGCCGTGACAGCCCAGGTAGATACGCAGTATTTT
.	.	TRBV7-9	TRBJ2-1	CASSLAQGSYNEQFF	TGTGCCAGCAGCTTAGCTCAGGGGTCCTACAATGAGCAGTTCTTC
.	.	TRBV2	TRBJ1-1	CASSGSVNTEAFF	TGTGCCAGCAGTGGGTCAGTGAACACTGAAGCTTTCTTT
.	.	TRBV18	TRBJ1-2	CASSPVINTGSDYGYTF	TGTGCCAGCTCACCTGTGATCAACACAGGGTCTGACTATGGCTACACCTTC
.	.	TRBV28	TRBJ1-6	CASSFQDLNSPLHF	TGTGCCAGCAGTTTTCAGGATCTTAATTCACCCCTCCACTTT